Below are 21 T cell receptor beta chains sequenced from a single sample in a study of blood T cell repertoires in COVID-19. Method: immunoSEQ multiplex PCR; TCRdb's copy keeps in-frame clones and lacks some. This sample yields hundreds of thousands of clones, of which approximately 85% are seen a single time; over 2% belongs to the top ten. The sequenced sample was PBMCs or T cells enriched from blood (not recorded which). Receptor source: a woman between 40 and 55 years old with acute COVID-19.

This chain uses TRBV11-3 with TRBJ2-1; 14 bases line up with TRBD2. The germline V gene has CDR1 SGHNT and CDR2 YENEEA. The V and J ends lost 5 bases and 8 bases, in that order; junction bases with no gene match: 17. This CDR3 has 19 residues. The CDR3 protein is CASSPRLAGGPALPHEQFF. The CDR3 DNA reads as TGTGCCAGCAGCCCCCGACTAGCGGGGGGGCCTGCTCTCCCCCATGAGCAGTTCTTC.

CDR3 bases: TGTGCCAGCAGCCCCGCAGGTCGCGGGCTTGATACGCAGTATTTT. It encodes CASSPAGRGLDTQYF. V and J are TRBV13 and TRBJ2-3; TRBD2 is a possible D gene (5 bases). The V end was cut by 5 bases, the J end by 6 bases, with 18 bases between. CDR1 and CDR2 from the germline V gene are PRHDT and FYEKMQ (reference sequence). This CDR3 is 15 amino acids long. Full variable domain (remainder filled in from reference TRBV13 and TRBJ2-3): AAGVIQSPRHLIKEKRETATLKCYPIPRHDTVYWYQQGPGQDPQFLISFYEKMQSDKGSIPDRFSAQQFSDYHSELNMSSLELGDSALYFCASSPAGRGLDTQYFGPGTRLTVL.

The rearrangement uses TRBV5-5 and TRBJ1-2, with TRBD1 identical over 12 bases. The V gene end was trimmed by 0 bases and the J gene end by 6 bases; junction bases not matched to a gene: 9. The CDR3 is 17 residues long. CDR1 is SGHKS and CDR2 is YYEKEE in the germline V gene (reference sequence). The CDR3 region has the DNA TGTGCCAGCAGCTTGGACTTGGCGGGACAGGGGGCTAATGGCTACACCTTC. Protein sequence: CASSLDLAGQGANGYTF. The variable domain in full, with the rest retrieved from reference TRBV5-5 and TRBJ1-2, is DAGVTQSPTHLIKTRGQQVTLRCSPISGHKSVSWYQQVLGQGPQFIFQYYEKEERGRGNFPDRFSARQFPNYSSELNVNALLLGDSALYLCASSLDLAGQGANGYTFGSGTRLTVV.

To note about this clone: This same CDR3 is encoded by further DNA sequences in the sample. The V gene is TRBV29-1, the J gene TRBJ1-1, with D possibly TRBD1 on 5 matching bases. Germline V CDR1 and CDR2: SQVTM, ANQGSEA. There are 12 residues in the CDR3. V shed 3 bases and J shed 0 bases, with 5 bases lying between them. CDR3 sequence: CSVDRVNTEAFF. The CDR3 region has the DNA TGCAGCGTTGACAGGGTGAACACTGAAGCTTTCTTT.

This clone was seen a single time. V and J are TRBV11-2 and TRBJ2-3; 8 bases align to TRBD2. The CDR3 is made up of 15 amino acids. CDR1 and CDR2 (germline): SGHAT, FQNNGV. V lost 4 bases and J lost 9; bases outside the gene matches: 12. The CDR3 DNA is TGTGCCAGCAGCTCCGAGGGCGGGGGGAGAGGCACGCAGTATTTT. It codes for CASSSEGGGRGTQYF.

The genes are TRBV9 and TRBJ2-3; a possible D gene is TRBD2 (5 bases). Trimming took off 3 bases at V and 0 bases at J, with 17 bases between the two ends. Germline V gene lookup returns CDR1 SGDLS and CDR2 YYNGEE. The CDR3 length is 17 residues. The CDR3 DNA reads TGTGCCAGCAGCGGGCGTACCCGGGGAGCGAGCACAGATACGCAGTATTTT. Its translation is CASSGRTRGASTDTQYF.

The V and J genes are TRBV5-1 and TRBJ1-1, with unresolved D. CDR1 and CDR2 from the germline V gene are SGHRS and YFSETQ. The CDR3 totals 12 residues. Trimming removed 0 bases from V and 11 bases from J, with 11 bases in between. CDR3: CASSLERGEAFF. DNA for the CDR3: TGCGCCAGCAGCTTGGAACGGGGTGAGGCTTTCTTT.

This clone was detected only a few times. V is TRBV29-1 and J is TRBJ2-7; TRBD2 aligns across 11 bases. The CDR3 is made up of 14 amino acids. V dropped 4 bases and J dropped 2; count of bases not matched to a gene: 4. Germline CDR1 and CDR2: SQVTM and ANQGSEA. CDR3 coding DNA: TGCAGCGTTGGTTATAGCGGGGGGGCCTACGAGCAGTACTTC. Protein: CSVGYSGGAYEQYF.

This clone has a single count. This sequence joins TRBV19 and TRBJ2-3; 7 bases map to TRBD1. V was clipped by 6 bases and J by 0 bases; unmatched bases: 6. Germline CDR1 is LNHDA and CDR2 is SQIVND (reference sequence). There are 15 residues in the CDR3. The CDR3 protein is CASRSMTGSTDTQYF. CDR3 bases: TGTGCCAGTAGATCTATGACAGGGAGCACAGATACGCAGTATTTT.

J is TRBJ2-1 and V is TRBV29-1; D may be TRBD1 (6 bases). Germline values: CDR1 SQVTM, CDR2 ANQGSEA. CDR3 size: 13 residues. V was cut by 3 bases and J by 6 bases, with 12 bases left in between. CDR3 region: CSVEGHIGNEQFF. The DNA for the CDR3 is TGCAGCGTTGAGGGACACATCGGCAATGAGCAGTTCTTC.

The V gene is TRBV2, the J gene TRBJ1-1, with a weak D call TRBD1 (5 bases). Germline CDR1 SNHLY, CDR2 FYNNEI. V dropped 4 bases and J dropped 4 bases, with 13 bases sitting between them. This CDR3 has 14 amino acids. In DNA form, the CDR3 reads TGTGCCAGCAGTGTCGGCAGGGTCGCCACTGAAGCTTTCTTT. This encodes CASSVGRVATEAFF. The whole variable domain, filled in from reference TRBV2 and TRBJ1-1, reads EPEVTQTPSHQVTQMGQEVILRCVPISNHLYFYWYRQILGQKVEFLVSFYNNEISEKSEIFDDQFSVERPDGSNFTLKIRSTKLEDSAMYFCASSVGRVATEAFFGQGTRLTVV.

The rearrangement joins TRBV27 to TRBJ1-2, with D possibly TRBD1 on 5 matching bases. V gave up 0 bases and J gave up 8 bases, with 10 bases separating them. Germline CDR1 is MNHEY and CDR2 is SMNVEV (reference sequence). The CDR3 spans 13 residues. The DNA for the CDR3 is TGTGCCAGCAGTTTATCCGGGGGTCGAGGCTACACCTTC. It codes for CASSLSGGRGYTF.

The chain combines TRBV2 with TRBJ1-1, with TRBD1 identical over 10 bases. The CDR3 runs 15 residues. CDR1 SNHLY and CDR2 FYNNEI come from the germline V gene. Trimming removed 5 bases from V and 3 bases from J; junction bases left unmatched: 6. CDR3 sequence reads: CASSQTTGGHTEAFF. The DNA for the CDR3 is TGTGCCAGCAGTCAAACGACAGGGGGCCACACTGAAGCTTTCTTT.

This chain uses TRBV4-2 with TRBJ2-1; weak D call: TRBD2 (7 bases). Germline V CDR1 and CDR2: LGHNA, YNFKEQ. CDR3 length: 18 amino acids. V shed 1 base and J shed 4 bases, with 20 bases lying between them. CDR3: CASSQGLWSGGRYNEQFF. CDR3 nucleotides: TGTGCCAGCAGCCAAGGGTTGTGGTCCGGGGGGCGATACAATGAGCAGTTCTTC.

This chain joins TRBV5-1 and TRBJ2-3, with no clear D. The CDR3 loop spans 11 amino acids. The germline CDR1 and CDR2 sequences are SGHRS and YFSETQ. V lost 3 bases to trimming and J lost 6 bases, with 5 bases between them. In DNA, the CDR3 is TGCGCCAGCAGCTACTACGATACGCAGTATTTT. Its translation: CASSYYDTQYF.

The genes are TRBV2 and TRBJ1-6; possible D gene TRBD1, 6 bases. Between the trimmed V and J ends, which lost 4 bases and 9 bases, there was a span of 13 bases. CDR1 SNHLY and CDR2 FYNNEI come from the germline V gene. This CDR3 has 14 amino acids. Here the CDR3 DNA reads TGTGCCAGCAGTGTACAGGGTAGCCTTTCACCCCTCCACTTT. Protein: CASSVQGSLSPLHF. Looking up the rest from reference TRBV2 and TRBJ1-6 gives the full variable domain: EPEVTQTPSHQVTQMGQEVILRCVPISNHLYFYWYRQILGQKVEFLVSFYNNEISEKSEIFDDQFSVERPDGSNFTLKIRSTKLEDSAMYFCASSVQGSLSPLHFGNGTRLTVT.

The rearrangement uses TRBV6-5 and TRBJ1-6; D is perhaps TRBD1 (5 bases). This CDR3 contains 14 residues. Germline CDR1 MNHEY, CDR2 SVGAGI. V shed 6 bases and J shed 10 bases, with 16 bases lying between them. The CDR3, as DNA: TGTGCCAGCAGATCGGAGGGGTTAGGGTCACCCCTCCACTTT. Amino acid sequence: CASRSEGLGSPLHF.

The chain couples TRBV30 to TRBJ2-3, with 8 bases that match TRBD2. Germline CDR1 reads GTSNPN; CDR2 reads SVGIG (reference sequence). The CDR3 length is 16 residues. V dropped 1 base and J dropped 2; count of bases not matched to a gene: 8. The CDR3 loop reads CAWSDLAGGPTDTQYF. Here the CDR3 DNA reads TGTGCCTGGAGTGATTTGGCGGGGGGACCCACAGATACGCAGTATTTT.

In this sample, this clone turned up once. A junction end diverges from the germline sequence, so it may reflect a read error. The V gene is TRBV3-1 (or the pseudogene TRBV3-2), the J gene TRBJ2-6; 12 bases agree with TRBD2. There are 16 residues in the CDR3. The germline V gene encodes CDR1 LGHDT and CDR2 YNNKEL (reference sequence). The chain's CDR3 is CASSPWSSGGVNVLTF. In DNA, the CDR3 is TGTGCCAGCAGCCCTTGGTCTAGCGGGGGGGTCAACGTCCTGACTTTC.

The table lists this clone with a count of one. The chain uses TRBV6-5 and TRBJ1-6, with TRBD1 matching 9 bases. CDR1 is MNHEY and CDR2 is SVGAGI in the germline V gene. The CDR3 is 13 residues long. The trim removed 5 bases at V and 10 bases at J, leaving 3 bases unmatched. The CDR3 loop is CASSRQGGSPLHF. The DNA for the CDR3 is TGTGCCAGCAGTAGACAGGGGGGATCACCCCTCCACTTT.

This clone was observed a handful of times. This rearrangement joins TRBV9 to TRBJ1-2; perhaps TRBD1 as D (6 bases). V was trimmed by 3 bases and J by 0 bases, leaving 12 bases between them. In germline, CDR1 is SGDLS, CDR2 YYNGEE. CDR3 length equals 15 residues. This CDR3 is CASSARTEANYGYTF. The CDR3 bases are TGTGCCAGCAGCGCCCGGACAGAAGCTAACTATGGCTACACCTTC.